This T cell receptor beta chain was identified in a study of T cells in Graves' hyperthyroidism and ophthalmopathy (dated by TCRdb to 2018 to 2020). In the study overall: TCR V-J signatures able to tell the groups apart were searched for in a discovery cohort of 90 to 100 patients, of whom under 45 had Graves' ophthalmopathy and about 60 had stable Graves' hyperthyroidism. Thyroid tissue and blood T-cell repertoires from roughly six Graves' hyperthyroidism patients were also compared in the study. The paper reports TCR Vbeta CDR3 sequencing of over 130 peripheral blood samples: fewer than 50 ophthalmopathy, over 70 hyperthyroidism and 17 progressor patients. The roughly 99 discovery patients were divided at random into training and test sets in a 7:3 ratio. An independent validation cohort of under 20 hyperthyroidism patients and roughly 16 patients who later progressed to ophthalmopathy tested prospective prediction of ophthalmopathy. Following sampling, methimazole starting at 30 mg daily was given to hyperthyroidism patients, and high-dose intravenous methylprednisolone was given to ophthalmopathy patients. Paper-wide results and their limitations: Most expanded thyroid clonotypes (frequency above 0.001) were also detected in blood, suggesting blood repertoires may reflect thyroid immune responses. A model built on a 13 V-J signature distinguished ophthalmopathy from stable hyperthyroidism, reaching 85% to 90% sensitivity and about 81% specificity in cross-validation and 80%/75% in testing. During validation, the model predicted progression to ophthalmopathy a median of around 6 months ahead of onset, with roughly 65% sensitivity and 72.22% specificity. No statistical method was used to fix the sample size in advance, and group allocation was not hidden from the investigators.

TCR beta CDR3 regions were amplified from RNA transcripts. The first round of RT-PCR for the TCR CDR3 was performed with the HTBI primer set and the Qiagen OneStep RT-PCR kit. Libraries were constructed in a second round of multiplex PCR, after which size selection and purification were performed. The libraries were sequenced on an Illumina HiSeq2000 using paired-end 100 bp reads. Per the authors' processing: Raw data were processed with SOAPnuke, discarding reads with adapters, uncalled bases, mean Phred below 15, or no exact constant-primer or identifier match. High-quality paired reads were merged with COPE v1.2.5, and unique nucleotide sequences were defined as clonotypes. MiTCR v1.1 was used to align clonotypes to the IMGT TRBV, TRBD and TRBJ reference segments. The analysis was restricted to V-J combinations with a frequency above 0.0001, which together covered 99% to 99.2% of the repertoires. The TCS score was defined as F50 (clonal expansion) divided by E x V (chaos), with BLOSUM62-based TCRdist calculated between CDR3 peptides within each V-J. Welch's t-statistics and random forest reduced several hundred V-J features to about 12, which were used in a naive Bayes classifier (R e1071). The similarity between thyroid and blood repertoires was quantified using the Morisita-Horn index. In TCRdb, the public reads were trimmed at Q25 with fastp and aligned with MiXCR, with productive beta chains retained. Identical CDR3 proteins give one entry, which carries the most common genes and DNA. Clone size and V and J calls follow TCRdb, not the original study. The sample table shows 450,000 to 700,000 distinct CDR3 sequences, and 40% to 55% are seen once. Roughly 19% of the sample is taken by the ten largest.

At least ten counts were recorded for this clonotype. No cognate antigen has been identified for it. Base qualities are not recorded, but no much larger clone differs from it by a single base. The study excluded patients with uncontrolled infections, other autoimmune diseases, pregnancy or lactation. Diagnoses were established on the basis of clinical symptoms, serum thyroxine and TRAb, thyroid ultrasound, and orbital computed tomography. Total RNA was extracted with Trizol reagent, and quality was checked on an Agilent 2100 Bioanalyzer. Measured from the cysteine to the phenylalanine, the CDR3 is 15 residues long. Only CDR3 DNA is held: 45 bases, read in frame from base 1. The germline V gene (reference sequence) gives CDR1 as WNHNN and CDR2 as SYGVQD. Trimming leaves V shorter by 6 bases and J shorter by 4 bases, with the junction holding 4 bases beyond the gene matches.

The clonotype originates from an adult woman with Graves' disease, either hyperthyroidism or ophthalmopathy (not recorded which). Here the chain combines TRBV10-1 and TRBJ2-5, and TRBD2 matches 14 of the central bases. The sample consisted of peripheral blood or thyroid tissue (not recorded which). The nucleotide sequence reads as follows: TGCGCCAGCAGCGGGACTAGCGGGAGTCGAGAGACCCAGTACTTC. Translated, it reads CASSGTSGSRETQYF.